These 12 T cell receptor beta chains share one sample of origin, sequenced in a study of identical twins (dated by TCRdb to between 2015 and 2016). Receptor amplification or capture employed 5' RACE. Sequencing instrument: Illumina HiSeq 2000. TCRdb applied fastp at Q25 and MiXCR to the public reads, then kept only in-frame beta chains. Rows are unified per CDR3 protein, each entry keeping the most common DNA and genes. Present in this sample are roughly 690,000 distinct CDR3 sequences, over 5% of which were seen just once. The leading ten clones occupy around 1.9% of the sample. The sequenced sample was naive T cells sorted from blood. The label giving this sample's cell subset or site can be read as: cells isolated with a human naive T-cell isolation kit. The receptors come from a man between 18 and 35 years old in good health.

This clonotype has ten or more counts. This chain connects TRBV5-1 to TRBJ2-2; TRBD2 matches at 11 bases. The V gene's germline CDR1 is SGHRS and CDR2 YFSETQ. The CDR3 is made up of 15 amino acids. The J segment lost 5 bases and the V segment lost 4 bases, leaving 4 bases of the junction unmatched. CDR3: CASSLLAGVTGELFF. CDR3 coding DNA: TGCGCCAGCAGCCTACTAGCGGGAGTTACCGGGGAGCTGTTTTTT. The entire variable domain, with the rest obtained from reference TRBV5-1 and TRBJ2-2, is as follows: KAGVTQTPRYLIKTRGQQVTLSCSPISGHRSVSWYQQTPGQGLQFLFEYFSETQRNKGNFPGRFSGRQFSNSRSEMNVSTLELGDSALYLCASSLLAGVTGELFFGEGSRLTVL.

This clonotype was seen ten or more times. The V gene is TRBV3-1, the J gene TRBJ2-2, with no clear D. The CDR3 covers 11 residues. Between the trimmed V and J ends, which lost 8 bases and 6 bases, there was a span of 7 bases. The germline V gene has CDR1 LGHDT and CDR2 YNNKEL (reference sequence). The CDR3 protein is CASFNAGELFF. The CDR3 region has the DNA TGTGCCAGCTTTAACGCCGGGGAGCTGTTTTTT.

This clonotype has more than one count but fewer than ten. The rearrangement links TRBV10-2 to TRBJ2-1; D call uncertain. This CDR3 has 14 residues. Germline CDR1 is WSHSY and CDR2 is SAAADI. Trimming removed 3 bases from V and 2 bases from J, with 8 bases in between. CDR3 sequence reads: CASSEWATYNEQFF. CDR3 nucleotide sequence: TGCGCCAGCAGTGAATGGGCCACCTACAATGAGCAGTTCTTC.

A few counts support this clonotype. This chain uses TRBV7-2 with TRBJ2-1; 8 bases are a match to TRBD2. From germline, CDR1 is SGHTA and CDR2 FQGNSA. With 8 bases clipped from V and 7 bases from J, the junction kept 10 bases outside the gene matches. The CDR3 contains 14 residues. The CDR3 DNA follows: TGTGCCAGCCGCGGGGGGTCCCTCCGGAATGAGCAGTTCTTC. Translated, it gives CASRGGSLRNEQFF.

This clonotype was counted ten times or more. The chain is built from TRBV5-1 and TRBJ2-2; 10 bases align to TRBD2. Germline-derived CDR1 and CDR2 are SGHRS and YFSETQ. The CDR3 sequence is 16 residues long. V shed 4 bases, J shed 4 bases, and the junction held 7 bases outside the gene matches. This chain's CDR3 is CASSTGTSVLTGELFF. CDR3 DNA: TGCGCCAGCAGCACTGGGACTAGCGTGCTCACCGGGGAGCTGTTTTTT.

The sample holds many counts of this clonotype. This chain links TRBV7-9 with TRBJ1-4; D remains unclear. The CDR3 sequence is 14 residues long. Trimming left V 6 bases short and J 5 bases short, with 13 bases between. Germline loops: CDR1 SEHNR, CDR2 FQNEAQ (reference sequence). CDR3 DNA sequence: TGTGCCAGCAGTCTACGGGTTCCCAATGAAAAACTGTTTTTT. Amino acid sequence: CASSLRVPNEKLFF.

The chain employs TRBV12-3 or TRBV12-4 and TRBJ1-1; D unresolved. V shed 2 bases and J shed 6 bases, with 13 bases lying between them. This CDR3 is 14 amino acids long. Here the CDR3 reads CASSLQEVSSEAFF. DNA for the CDR3: TGTGCCAGCAGTTTACAGGAGGTTTCCTCTGAAGCTTTCTTT.

This rearrangement joins TRBV25-1 to TRBJ2-3; perhaps TRBD2 as D (6 bases). The germline V and J ends were trimmed by 6 bases and 0 bases, with 22 bases remaining between them. Germline assignment: CDR1 MGHDK and CDR2 SYGVNS. This CDR3 has 18 amino acids. The CDR3 region has the DNA TGTGCCAGCAGGGACTACATATCGGATGTCCCTAGCACAGATACGCAGTATTTT. Protein sequence: CASRDYISDVPSTDTQYF.

The gene calls are TRBV5-1 and TRBJ2-5; 15 bases match TRBD2. The CDR3 is 16 amino acids. CDR1 and CDR2 (germline): SGHRS, YFSETQ. The V gene end was trimmed by 4 bases and the J gene end by 4 bases; junction bases not matched to a gene: 5. CDR3: CASSHGLAGGPETQYF. CDR3 coding DNA: TGCGCCAGCAGCCACGGACTAGCGGGAGGGCCAGAGACCCAGTACTTC.

This clonotype showed up just a few times. The chain combines TRBV6-2 or TRBV6-3 with TRBJ1-5; 9 bases map to TRBD1. This CDR3 contains 15 residues. V dropped 6 bases and J dropped 3; count of bases not matched to a gene: 6. Germline V CDR1 and CDR2: MNHEY, SVGEGT. The CDR3 nucleotides read TGTGCCAGCAGCTGGGGACAGGGTATCAATCAGCCCCAGCATTTT. It is translated as CASSWGQGINQPQHF.

The chain uses TRBV6-5 and TRBJ2-1; D is unclear. V lost 4 bases and J lost 0, with 10 bases in between. Germline CDR1 reads MNHEY; CDR2 reads SVGAGI. This CDR3 comprises 15 residues. CDR3 bases: TGTGCCAGCAGTTGGAGTAAAAGCTCCTACAATGAGCAGTTCTTC. It specifies CASSWSKSSYNEQFF.

This clonotype was detected only a few times. The chain links TRBV18 to TRBJ2-7, with a weak D call TRBD2 (5 bases). CDR3 length equals 12 residues. CDR1 is KGHSH, CDR2 LQKENI, per germline. V lost 1 base and J lost 7, with 8 bases in between. CDR3 coding DNA: TGTGCCAGCTCACCACGGACTGGGGAGCAGTACGTC. Residues: CASSPRTGEQYV.